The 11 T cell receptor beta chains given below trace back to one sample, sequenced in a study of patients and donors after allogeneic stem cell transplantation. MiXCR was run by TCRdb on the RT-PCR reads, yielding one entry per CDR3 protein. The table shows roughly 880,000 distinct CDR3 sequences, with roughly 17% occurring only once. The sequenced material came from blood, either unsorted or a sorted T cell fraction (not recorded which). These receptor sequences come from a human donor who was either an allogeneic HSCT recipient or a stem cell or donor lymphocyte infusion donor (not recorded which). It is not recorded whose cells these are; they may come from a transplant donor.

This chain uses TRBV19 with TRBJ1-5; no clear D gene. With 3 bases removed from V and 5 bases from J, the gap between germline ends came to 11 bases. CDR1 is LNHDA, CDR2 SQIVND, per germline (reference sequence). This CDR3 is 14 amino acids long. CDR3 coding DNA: TGTGCCAGTAGTATGCGGGCAGTCCATCAGCCCCAGCATTTT. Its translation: CASSMRAVHQPQHF.

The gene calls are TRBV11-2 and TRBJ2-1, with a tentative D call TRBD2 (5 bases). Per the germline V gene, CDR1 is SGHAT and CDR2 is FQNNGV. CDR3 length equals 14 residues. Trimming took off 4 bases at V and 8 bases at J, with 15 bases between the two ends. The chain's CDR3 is CASSSGVANHEQFF. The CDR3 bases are TGTGCCAGCAGCTCCGGGGTCGCAAACCATGAGCAGTTCTTC.

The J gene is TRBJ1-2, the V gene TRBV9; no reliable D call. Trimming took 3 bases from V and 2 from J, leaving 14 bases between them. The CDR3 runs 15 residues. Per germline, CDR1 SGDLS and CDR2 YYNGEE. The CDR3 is CASSASSETNYGYTF. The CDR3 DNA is TGTGCCAGCAGCGCTAGTTCCGAGACGAACTATGGCTACACCTTC.

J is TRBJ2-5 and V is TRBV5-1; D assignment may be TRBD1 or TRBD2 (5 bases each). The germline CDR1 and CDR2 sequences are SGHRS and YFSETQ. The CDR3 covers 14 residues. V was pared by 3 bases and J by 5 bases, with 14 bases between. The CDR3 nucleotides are TGCGCCAGCAGCTGGGGGTCAAGAATGGAGACCCAGTACTTC. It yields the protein CASSWGSRMETQYF.

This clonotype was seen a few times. CDR3 coding DNA: TGCGCCAGCAGCCCCCTCGACTGGGACGACACTGAAGCTTTCTTT. The encoded protein is CASSPLDWDDTEAFF. This rearrangement joins TRBV4-1 to TRBJ1-1; TRBD1 might be the D (5 bases). Germline CDR1 reads MGHRA; CDR2 reads YSYEKL. Trimming stripped 4 bases from V and 3 bases from J, with 15 bases between. There are 15 residues in the CDR3.

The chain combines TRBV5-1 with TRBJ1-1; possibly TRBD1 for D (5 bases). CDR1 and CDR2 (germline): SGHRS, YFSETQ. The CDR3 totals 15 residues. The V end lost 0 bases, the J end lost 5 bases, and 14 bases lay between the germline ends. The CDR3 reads CASSLAGEKSTEAFF. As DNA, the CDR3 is TGCGCCAGCAGCTTGGCGGGGGAAAAGAGTACTGAAGCTTTCTTT.

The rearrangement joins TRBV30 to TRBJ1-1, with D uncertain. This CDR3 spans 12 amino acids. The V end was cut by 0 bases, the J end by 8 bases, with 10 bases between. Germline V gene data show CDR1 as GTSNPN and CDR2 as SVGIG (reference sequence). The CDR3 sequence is CAWSVRVGEAFF. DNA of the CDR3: TGTGCCTGGAGTGTTCGGGTGGGGGAAGCTTTCTTT.

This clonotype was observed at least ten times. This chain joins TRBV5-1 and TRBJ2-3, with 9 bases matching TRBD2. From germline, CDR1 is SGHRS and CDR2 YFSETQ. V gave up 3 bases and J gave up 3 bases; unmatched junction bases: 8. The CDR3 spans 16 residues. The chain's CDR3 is CASSYTAGGPTDTQYF. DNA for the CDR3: TGCGCCAGCAGCTACACGGCGGGGGGGCCTACAGATACGCAGTATTTT.

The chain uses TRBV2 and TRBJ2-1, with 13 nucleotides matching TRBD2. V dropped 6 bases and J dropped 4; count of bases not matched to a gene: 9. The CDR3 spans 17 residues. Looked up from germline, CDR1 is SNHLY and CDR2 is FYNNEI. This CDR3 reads CASRRSLAGGNYNEQFF. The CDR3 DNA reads TGTGCCAGCAGGCGCTCACTAGCGGGAGGGAATTACAATGAGCAGTTCTTC.

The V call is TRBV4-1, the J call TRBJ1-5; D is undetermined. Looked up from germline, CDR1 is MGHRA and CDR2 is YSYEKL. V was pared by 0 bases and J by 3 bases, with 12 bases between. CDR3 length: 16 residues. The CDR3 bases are TGCGCCAGCAGCCAAGAAGAAGGTAGCCTCAATCAGCCCCAGCATTTT. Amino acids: CASSQEEGSLNQPQHF.

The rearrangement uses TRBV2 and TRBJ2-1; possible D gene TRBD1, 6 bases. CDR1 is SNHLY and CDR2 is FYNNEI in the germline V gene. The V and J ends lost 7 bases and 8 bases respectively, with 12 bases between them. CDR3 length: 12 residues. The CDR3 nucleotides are TGTGCCAGCAATGGGGGCCCCCATGAGCAGTTCTTC. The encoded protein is CASNGGPHEQFF.